The clone carrying this T cell receptor (beta chain) showed up many times. What it recognizes is unknown. From the 5' RACE reads, TCRdb called clonotypes with MiXCR, one entry per CDR3 protein. The sample shows about 100,000 distinct CDR3 sequences, 4.5% to 6.5% of them seen only once. Germline V lookup: CDR1 MNHNS, CDR2 SASEGT. Trimming removed 2 bases at V and 0 bases at J, with 11 bases between. The CDR3 covers 16 residues. This record belongs to a study of identical twins. Study observations and caveats: Abundant beta clonotypes from cord blood had fewer insertions, unlike memory repertoires, which showed none.

The sequence was collected from a woman aged 50 to 60 in good health. The sequenced material came from memory T cells sorted from blood. V and J are TRBV6-1 and TRBJ2-1; maybe TRBD1 (6 bases). The CDR3: CASSESLGGSYNEQFF. The CDR3 DNA sequence: TGTGCCAGCAGTGAATCTCTAGGGGGCTCCTACAATGAGCAGTTCTTC.